Here is one T cell receptor beta chain with its context. The antigen remains undetermined. The sample comes from a study of cytomegalovirus exposure and HLA in healthy donors. Study-wide results and caveats: For TCR beta chains, V- and J-gene trimming was later linked to a missense DCLRE1C variant.

The PCR contained 60 Vbeta and 13 Jbeta primers. Assay used: immunoSEQ multiplex PCR; TCRdb lists only in-frame clones, some missing. The sample lists under 300,000 clones; about nine tenths were seen once. There are 12 residues in the CDR3. Germline V CDR1 and CDR2: MNHEY, SMNVEV (reference sequence). With V trimmed by 10 bases and J by 4 bases, 7 bases remained unmatched. Sequenced input: PBMCs. The chain is built from TRBV27 and TRBJ2-7; TRBD2 matches at 7 bases. The receptor was derived from a girl aged 2 to 10 in good health and CMV-seronegative. The CDR3 sequence: CATRDYRYEQYF. In DNA form, the CDR3 reads TGTGCCACTCGGGACTACCGATACGAGCAGTACTTC.